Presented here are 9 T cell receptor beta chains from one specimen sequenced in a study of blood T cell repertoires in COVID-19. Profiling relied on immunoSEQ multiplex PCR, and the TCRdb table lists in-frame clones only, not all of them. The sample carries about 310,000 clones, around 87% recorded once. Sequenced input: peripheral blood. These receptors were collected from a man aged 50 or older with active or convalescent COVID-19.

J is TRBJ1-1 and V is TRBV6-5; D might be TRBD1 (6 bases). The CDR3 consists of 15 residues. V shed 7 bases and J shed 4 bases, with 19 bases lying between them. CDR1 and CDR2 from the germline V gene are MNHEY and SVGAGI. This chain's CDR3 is CASIRQVVVTTEAFF. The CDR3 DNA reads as TGTGCCAGCATCCGACAGGTCGTGGTTACCACTGAAGCTTTCTTT.

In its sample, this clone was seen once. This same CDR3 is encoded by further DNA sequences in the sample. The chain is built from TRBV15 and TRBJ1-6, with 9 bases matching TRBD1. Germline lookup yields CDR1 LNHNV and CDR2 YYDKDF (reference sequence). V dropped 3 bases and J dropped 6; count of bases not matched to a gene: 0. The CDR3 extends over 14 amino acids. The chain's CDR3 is CATSRDRGNSPLHF. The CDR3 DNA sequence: TGTGCCACCAGCAGGGACAGGGGTAATTCACCCCTCCACTTT. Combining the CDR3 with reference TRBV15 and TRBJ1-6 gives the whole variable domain DAMVIQNPRYQVTQFGKPVTLSCSQTLNHNVMYWYQQKSSQAPKLLFHYYDKDFNNEADTPDNFQSRRPNTSFCFLDIRSPGLGDTAMYLCATSRDRGNSPLHFGNGTRLTVT.

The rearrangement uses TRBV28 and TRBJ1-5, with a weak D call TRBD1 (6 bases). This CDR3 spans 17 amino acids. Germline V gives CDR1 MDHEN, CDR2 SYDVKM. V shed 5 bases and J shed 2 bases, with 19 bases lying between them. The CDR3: CASSKPGQSLRNQPQHF. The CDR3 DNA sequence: TGTGCCAGCAGTAAACCTGGACAGTCCCTCCGCAATCAGCCCCAGCATTTT.

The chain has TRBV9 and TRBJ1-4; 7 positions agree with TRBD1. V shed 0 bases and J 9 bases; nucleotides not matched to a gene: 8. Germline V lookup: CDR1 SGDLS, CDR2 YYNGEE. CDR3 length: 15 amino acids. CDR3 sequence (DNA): TGTGCCAGCAGCGTAGAAGGGACAGTTCCTCAAAAACTGTTTTTT. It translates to CASSVEGTVPQKLFF.

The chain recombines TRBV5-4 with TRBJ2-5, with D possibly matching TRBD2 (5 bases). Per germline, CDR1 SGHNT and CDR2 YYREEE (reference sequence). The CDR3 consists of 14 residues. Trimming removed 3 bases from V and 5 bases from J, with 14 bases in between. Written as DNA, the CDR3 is TGTGCCAGCAGCTCGGGGAGTTCGGGGGAGACCCAGTACTTC. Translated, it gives CASSSGSSGETQYF.

For the CDR3, the DNA is TGTGCCAGCACCGAAGCGGCCCAAGATACGCAGTATTTT. It specifies CASTEAAQDTQYF. V gene TRBV2 combines with J gene TRBJ2-3, with D possibly TRBD2 on 5 matching bases. Trimming took 7 bases from V and 5 from J, leaving 13 bases between them. The CDR3 has 13 amino acids. Germline V gene sequence: CDR1 SNHLY, CDR2 FYNNEI.

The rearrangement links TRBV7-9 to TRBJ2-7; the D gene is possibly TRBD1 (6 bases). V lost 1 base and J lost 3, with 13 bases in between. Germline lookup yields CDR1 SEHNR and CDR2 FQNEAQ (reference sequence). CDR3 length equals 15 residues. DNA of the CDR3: TGTGCCAGCAGCTTAGTTTCAGGGGTCATCTACGAGCAGTACTTC. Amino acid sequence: CASSLVSGVIYEQYF.

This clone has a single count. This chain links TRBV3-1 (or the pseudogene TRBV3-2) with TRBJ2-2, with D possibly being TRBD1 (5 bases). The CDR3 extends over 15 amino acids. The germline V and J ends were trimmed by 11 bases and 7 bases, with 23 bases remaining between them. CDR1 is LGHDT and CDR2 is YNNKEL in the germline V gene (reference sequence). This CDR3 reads CAYGQGNPSIGELFF. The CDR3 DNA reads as TGTGCCTATGGGCAGGGAAATCCTTCGATCGGGGAGCTGTTTTTT.

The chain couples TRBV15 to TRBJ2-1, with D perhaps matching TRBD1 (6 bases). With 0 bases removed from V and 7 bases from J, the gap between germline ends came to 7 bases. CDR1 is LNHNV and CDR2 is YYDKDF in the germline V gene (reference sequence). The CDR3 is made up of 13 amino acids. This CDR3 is CATSRERGNEQFF. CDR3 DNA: TGTGCCACCAGCAGAGAAAGGGGGAATGAGCAGTTCTTC.